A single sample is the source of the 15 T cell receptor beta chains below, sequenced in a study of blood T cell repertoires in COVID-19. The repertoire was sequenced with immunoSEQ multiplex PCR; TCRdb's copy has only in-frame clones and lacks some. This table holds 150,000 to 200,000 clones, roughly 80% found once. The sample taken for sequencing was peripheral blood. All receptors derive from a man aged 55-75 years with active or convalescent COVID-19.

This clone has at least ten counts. The CDR3 nucleotides read TGTGCCAGCAGGGACAGGGGAATCTACGAGCAGTACTTC. It specifies CASRDRGIYEQYF. This chain links TRBV6-5 with TRBJ2-7; 9 positions agree with TRBD1. V gave up 6 bases and J gave up 3 bases; unmatched junction bases: 3. The CDR3 is 13 amino acids. CDR1 is MNHEY, CDR2 SVGAGI, per germline.

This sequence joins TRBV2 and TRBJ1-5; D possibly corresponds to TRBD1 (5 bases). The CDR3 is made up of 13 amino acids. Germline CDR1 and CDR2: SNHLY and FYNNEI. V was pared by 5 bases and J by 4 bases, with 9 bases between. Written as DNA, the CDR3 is TGTGCCAGCAGTTCAGACAGAAATCAGCCCCAGCATTTT. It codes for CASSSDRNQPQHF.

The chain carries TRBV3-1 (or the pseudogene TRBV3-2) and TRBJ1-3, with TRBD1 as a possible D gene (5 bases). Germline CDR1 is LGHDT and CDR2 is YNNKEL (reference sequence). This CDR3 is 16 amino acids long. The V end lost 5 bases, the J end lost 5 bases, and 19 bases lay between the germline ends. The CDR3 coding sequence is TGTGCCAGCAGCAATCGACAGCCTGGAGGGCGAAACACCATATATTTT. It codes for CASSNRQPGGRNTIYF.

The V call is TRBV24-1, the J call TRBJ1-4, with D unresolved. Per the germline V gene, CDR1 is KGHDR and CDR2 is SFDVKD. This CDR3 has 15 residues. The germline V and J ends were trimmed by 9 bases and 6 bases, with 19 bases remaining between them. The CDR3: CATGPRGKGDEKLFF. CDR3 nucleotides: TGTGCCACCGGACCTCGAGGGAAGGGCGATGAAAAACTGTTTTTT.

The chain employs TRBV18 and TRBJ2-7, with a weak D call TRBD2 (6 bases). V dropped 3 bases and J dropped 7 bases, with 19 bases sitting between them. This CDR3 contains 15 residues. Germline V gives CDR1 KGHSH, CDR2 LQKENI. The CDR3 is CASSPGTGRTREQYF. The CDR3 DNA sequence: TGTGCCAGCTCACCTGGGACCGGGAGAACTAGAGAGCAGTACTTC.

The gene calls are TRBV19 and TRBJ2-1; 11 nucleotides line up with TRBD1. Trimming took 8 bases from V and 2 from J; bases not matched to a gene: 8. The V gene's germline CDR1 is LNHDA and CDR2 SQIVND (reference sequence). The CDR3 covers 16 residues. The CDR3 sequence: CASQMRGQGAYNEQFF. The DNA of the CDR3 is TGTGCCAGTCAAATGCGGGGACAGGGGGCCTACAATGAGCAGTTCTTC.

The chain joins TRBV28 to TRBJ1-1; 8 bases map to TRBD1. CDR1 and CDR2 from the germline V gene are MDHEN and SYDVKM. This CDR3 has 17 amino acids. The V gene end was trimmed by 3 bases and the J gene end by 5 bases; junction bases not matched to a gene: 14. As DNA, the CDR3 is TGTGCCAGCAGTTTGCCGCCTCAGGGGGCAGTTGGGACTGAAGCTTTCTTT. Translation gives CASSLPPQGAVGTEAFF.

The CDR3 DNA reads as TGTGCCATCAGTGAGCGTAACTATGGCTACACCTTC. Amino acid sequence: CAISERNYGYTF. The gene calls are TRBV10-3 and TRBJ1-2; D gene uncertain. Germline loops: CDR1 ENHRY, CDR2 SYGVKD. The CDR3 is 12 amino acids. Trimming left V 2 bases short and J 1 base short, with 2 bases between.

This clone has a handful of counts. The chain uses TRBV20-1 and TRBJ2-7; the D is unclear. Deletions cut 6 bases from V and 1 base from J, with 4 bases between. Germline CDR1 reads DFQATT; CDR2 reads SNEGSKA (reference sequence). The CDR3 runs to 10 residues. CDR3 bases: TGCAGTGCCCGGTCCTACGAGCAGTACTTC. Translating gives CSARSYEQYF.

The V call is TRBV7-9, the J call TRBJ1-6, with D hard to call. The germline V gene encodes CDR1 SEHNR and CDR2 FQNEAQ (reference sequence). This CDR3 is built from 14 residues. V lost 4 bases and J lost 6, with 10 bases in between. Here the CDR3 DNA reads TGTGCCAGCAGCTCCGGGATTTTTAATTCACCCCTCCACTTT. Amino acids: CASSSGIFNSPLHF.

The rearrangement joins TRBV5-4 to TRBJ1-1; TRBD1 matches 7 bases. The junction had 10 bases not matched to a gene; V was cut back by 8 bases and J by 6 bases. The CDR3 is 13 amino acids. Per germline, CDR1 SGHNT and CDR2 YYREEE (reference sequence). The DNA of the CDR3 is TGTGCCAGACACCGGGACAGAGCTTCTGAAGCTTTCTTT. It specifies CARHRDRASEAFF.

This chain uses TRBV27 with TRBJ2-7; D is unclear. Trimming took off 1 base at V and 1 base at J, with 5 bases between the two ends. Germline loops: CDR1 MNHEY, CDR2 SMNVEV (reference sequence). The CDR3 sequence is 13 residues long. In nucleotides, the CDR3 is TGTGCCAGCAGTTTATACAATTCCTACGAGCAGTACTTC. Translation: CASSLYNSYEQYF.

CDR3 coding DNA: TGTGCCAGCAGCCCGAAGCGGGGGGTGGGAGAGACCCAGTACTTC. Its translation is CASSPKRGVGETQYF. The chain links TRBV11-3 to TRBJ2-5, with 9 bases fitting TRBD2. In germline, CDR1 is SGHNT, CDR2 YENEEA. The CDR3 contains 15 residues. V gave up 5 bases and J gave up 4 bases; unmatched junction bases: 8.

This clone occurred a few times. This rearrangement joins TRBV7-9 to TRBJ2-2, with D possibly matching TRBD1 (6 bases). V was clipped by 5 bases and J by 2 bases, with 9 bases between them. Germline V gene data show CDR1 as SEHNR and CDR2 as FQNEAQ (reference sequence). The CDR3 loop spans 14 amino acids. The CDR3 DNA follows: TGTGCCAGCAGCGGGGGCTATAACACCGGGGAGCTGTTTTTT. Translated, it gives CASSGGYNTGELFF.

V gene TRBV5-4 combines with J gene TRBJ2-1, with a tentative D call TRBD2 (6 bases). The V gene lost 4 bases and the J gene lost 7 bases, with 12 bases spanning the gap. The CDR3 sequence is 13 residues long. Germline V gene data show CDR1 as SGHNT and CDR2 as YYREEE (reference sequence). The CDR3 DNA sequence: TGTGCCAGCAGCCATCACGGAGGGAATGAGCAGTTCTTC. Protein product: CASSHHGGNEQFF.